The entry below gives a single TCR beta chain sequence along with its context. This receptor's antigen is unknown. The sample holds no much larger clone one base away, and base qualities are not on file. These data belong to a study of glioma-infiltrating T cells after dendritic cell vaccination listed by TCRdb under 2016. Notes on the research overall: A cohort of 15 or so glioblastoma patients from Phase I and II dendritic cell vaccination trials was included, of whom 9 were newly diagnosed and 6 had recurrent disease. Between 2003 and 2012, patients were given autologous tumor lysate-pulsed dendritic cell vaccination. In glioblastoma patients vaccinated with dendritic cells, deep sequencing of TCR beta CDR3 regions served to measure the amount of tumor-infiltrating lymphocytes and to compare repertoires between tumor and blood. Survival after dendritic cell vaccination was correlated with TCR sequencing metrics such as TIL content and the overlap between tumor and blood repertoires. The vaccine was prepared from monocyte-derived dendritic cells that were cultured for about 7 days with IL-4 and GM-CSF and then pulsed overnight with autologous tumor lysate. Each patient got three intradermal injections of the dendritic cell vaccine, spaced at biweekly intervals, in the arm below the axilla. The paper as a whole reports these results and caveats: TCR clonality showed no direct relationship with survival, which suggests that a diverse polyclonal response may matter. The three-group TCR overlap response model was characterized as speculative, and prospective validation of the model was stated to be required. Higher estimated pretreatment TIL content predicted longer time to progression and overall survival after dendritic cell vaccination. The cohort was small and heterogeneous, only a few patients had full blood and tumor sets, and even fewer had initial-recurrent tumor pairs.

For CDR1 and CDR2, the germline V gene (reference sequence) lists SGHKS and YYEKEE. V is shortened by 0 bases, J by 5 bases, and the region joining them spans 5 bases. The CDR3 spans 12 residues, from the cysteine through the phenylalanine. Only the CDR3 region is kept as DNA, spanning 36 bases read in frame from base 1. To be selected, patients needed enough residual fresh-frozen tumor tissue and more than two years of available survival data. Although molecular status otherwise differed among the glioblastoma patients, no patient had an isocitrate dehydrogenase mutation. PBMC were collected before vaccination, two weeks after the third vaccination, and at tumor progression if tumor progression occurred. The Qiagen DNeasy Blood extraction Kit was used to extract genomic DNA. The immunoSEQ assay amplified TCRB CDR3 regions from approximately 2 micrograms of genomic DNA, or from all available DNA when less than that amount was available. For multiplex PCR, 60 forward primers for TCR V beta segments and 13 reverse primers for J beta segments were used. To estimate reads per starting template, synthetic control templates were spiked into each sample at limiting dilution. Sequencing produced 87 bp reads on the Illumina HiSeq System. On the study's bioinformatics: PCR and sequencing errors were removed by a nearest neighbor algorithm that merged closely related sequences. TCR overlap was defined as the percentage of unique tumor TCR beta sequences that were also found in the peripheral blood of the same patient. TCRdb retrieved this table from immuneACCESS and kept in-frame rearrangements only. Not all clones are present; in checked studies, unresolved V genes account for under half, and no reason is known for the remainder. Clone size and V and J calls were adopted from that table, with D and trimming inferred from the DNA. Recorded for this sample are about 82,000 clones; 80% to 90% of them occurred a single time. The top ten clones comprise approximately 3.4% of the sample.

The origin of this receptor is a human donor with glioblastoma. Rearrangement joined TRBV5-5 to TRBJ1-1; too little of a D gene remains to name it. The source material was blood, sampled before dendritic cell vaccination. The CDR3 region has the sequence CASSLGPTEAFF. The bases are TGTGCCAGCAGCTTGGGTCCTACTGAAGCTTTCTTT. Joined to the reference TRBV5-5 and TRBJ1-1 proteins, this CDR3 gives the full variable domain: DAGVTQSPTHLIKTRGQQVTLRCSPISGHKSVSWYQQVLGQGPQFIFQYYEKEERGRGNFPDRFSARQFPNYSSELNVNALLLGDSALYLCASSLGPTEAFFGQGTRLTVV.